Presented here are 26 T cell receptor beta chains from one specimen sequenced in a study of cytomegalovirus exposure and HLA in healthy donors (dated by TCRdb to about 2017). Library method: the immunoSEQ multiplex PCR assay. For the multiplex PCR, a mixture combining 60 forward primers for TCR Vbeta segments and 13 reverse primers for TCR Jbeta segments was used. TCRdb obtained this table from immuneACCESS and retained in-frame rearrangements with V and J assigned. These tables miss some clones; where compared with another copy, unresolved V genes account for less than half of the shortfall, and the remainder is unexplained. The sample table lists about 98,000 clones, roughly 70% of them with a count of one. The leading ten clones occupy 2% to 3% of the sample. The sample taken for sequencing was PBMCs. These receptors all come from a man aged 45-65 years in good health and CMV-seronegative.

The chain carries TRBV6-4 and TRBJ1-4; no firm D call. V lost 3 bases and J lost 5, with 7 bases in between. CDR3 length: 13 amino acids. Germline CDR1 MRHNA, CDR2 SNTAGT. Here the CDR3 reads CASSEDLNEKLFF. In DNA form, the CDR3 reads TGTGCCAGCAGTGAGGACTTAAATGAAAAACTGTTTTTT.

In regard to this clone: At one boundary the junction diverges from the germline segment, which might be a read error. V is TRBV7-9 and J is TRBJ2-2; 10 bases align to TRBD2. Germline assignment: CDR1 SEHNR and CDR2 FQNEAQ (reference sequence). The length of the CDR3 is 16 residues. CDR3 sequence: CSSSLIAGGNTGELFF. In DNA, the CDR3 is TGTTCCAGCAGCTTAATAGCGGGAGGGAACACCGGGGAGCTGTTTTTT.

The chain joins TRBV9 to TRBJ2-6, with D possibly matching TRBD2 (5 bases). The V and J ends lost 3 bases and 2 bases respectively, with 9 bases between them. This CDR3 comprises 15 residues. Looked up from germline, CDR1 is SGDLS and CDR2 is YYNGEE. CDR3 amino acids: CASSGVEAGANVLTF. The CDR3 nucleotides read TGTGCCAGCAGCGGGGTGGAGGCTGGGGCCAACGTCCTGACTTTC.

This clone occurred once. The V call is TRBV27, the J call TRBJ2-1; 11 nucleotides align to TRBD2. This CDR3 has 15 amino acids. V lost 6 bases, J lost 7 bases, and 8 bases stayed unmatched. Germline V gene lookup returns CDR1 MNHEY and CDR2 SMNVEV (reference sequence). CDR3 sequence: CASSSGLAVQNEQFF. The CDR3 nucleotides are TGTGCCAGCAGCTCGGGACTAGCGGTACAAAATGAGCAGTTCTTC.

This clone was observed once. The chain has TRBV30 and TRBJ2-7; D is possibly TRBD2 (6 bases). In germline, CDR1 is GTSNPN, CDR2 SVGIG (reference sequence). The CDR3 consists of 13 residues. V was trimmed by 2 bases and J by 5 bases, leaving 13 bases between them. CDR3 DNA sequence: TGTGCCTGGAGTTGGGGAGGAGGCAACGAGCAGTACTTC. Its translation: CAWSWGGGNEQYF. The complete variable domain, with remaining parts taken from reference TRBV30 and TRBJ2-7, reads SQTIHQWPATLVQPVGSPLSLECTVEGTSNPNLYWYRQAAGRGLQLLFYSVGIGQISSEVPQNLSASRPQDRQFILSSKKLLLSDSGFYLCAWSWGGGNEQYFGPGTRLTVT.

There are a few counts of this clone. The chain combines TRBV2 with TRBJ1-5; no firm D call. This CDR3 has 15 residues. The germline gives CDR1 SNHLY, CDR2 FYNNEI. With 9 bases removed from V and 0 bases from J, the gap between germline ends came to 15 bases. In nucleotides, the CDR3 is TGTGCCAGTGCGGTGACTCTTGATAGCAATCAGCCCCAGCATTTT. This translates into CASAVTLDSNQPQHF.

This clone is a singleton in its sample. This chain uses TRBV11-2 with TRBJ2-1; TRBD2 agrees at 10 bases. The CDR3 sequence is 14 residues long. Per germline, CDR1 SGHAT and CDR2 FQNNGV. The V and J ends lost 1 base and 8 bases, in that order; junction bases with no gene match: 2. CDR3 region: CASSLASGGDEQFF. The CDR3, as DNA: TGTGCCAGCAGCTTAGCTAGCGGGGGCGATGAGCAGTTCTTC.

The CDR3 DNA reads as TGTGCCAGCAGGCCCCGCGGGGGCATCTCTGGAAACACCATATATTTT. Translated: CASRPRGGISGNTIYF. This chain connects TRBV7-6 to TRBJ1-3; D possibly corresponds to TRBD1 (6 bases). There are 16 residues in the CDR3. The germline V gene has CDR1 SGHVS and CDR2 FNYEAQ. V gave up 6 bases and J gave up 0 bases, with 15 bases separating them.

The chain has TRBV6-1 and TRBJ1-4; TRBD1 is a possible D gene (5 bases). The length of the CDR3 is 14 residues. V lost 6 bases and J lost 7, with 15 bases in between. Germline V gives CDR1 MNHNS, CDR2 SASEGT. CDR3 sequence reads: CASSETVPREKLFF. The CDR3 nucleotides are TGTGCCAGCAGCGAGACAGTTCCCCGTGAAAAACTGTTTTTT.

This rearrangement joins TRBV9 to TRBJ2-5, with D possibly matching TRBD2 (5 bases). CDR3 length: 12 amino acids. Germline CDR1 is SGDLS and CDR2 is YYNGEE. V gave up 4 bases and J gave up 5 bases, with 9 bases separating them. The CDR3 DNA reads TGTGCCAGCAGCCTTTCGGGGGAGACCCAGTACTTC. Its protein product is CASSLSGETQYF.

The chain is built from TRBV4-1 and TRBJ2-1, with 10 bases aligning to TRBD2. Per the germline V gene, CDR1 is MGHRA and CDR2 is YSYEKL. With 1 base clipped from V and 5 bases from J, the junction kept 11 bases outside the gene matches. The CDR3 sequence is 18 residues long. CDR3 region: CASSQVPSLAGRHNEQFF. The CDR3 bases are TGCGCCAGCAGCCAAGTGCCCTCACTAGCGGGAAGGCACAATGAGCAGTTCTTC.

The V call is TRBV19, the J call TRBJ2-1, with 11 bases matching TRBD2. With 4 bases clipped from V and 4 bases from J, the junction kept 3 bases outside the gene matches. The CDR3 consists of 15 residues. Germline CDR1 and CDR2: LNHDA and SQIVND (reference sequence). The CDR3 loop is CASSRGLADYNEQFF. CDR3 DNA: TGTGCCAGTAGTAGGGGACTAGCGGATTACAATGAGCAGTTCTTC.

V gene TRBV10-3 combines with J gene TRBJ2-3; 13 bases fit TRBD2. The CDR3 is 16 amino acids. V trimming: 6 bases; J trimming: 4 bases; junction bases outside the gene matches: 7. Germline V CDR1 and CDR2: ENHRY, SYGVKD. The CDR3 DNA follows: TGTGCCATCAGAGGACTAGCGGGGGTTGTGGCAGATACGCAGTATTTT. Residues: CAIRGLAGVVADTQYF.

V usage is TRBV18 and J usage is TRBJ2-3, with D possibly TRBD1 on 6 matching bases. This CDR3 spans 14 amino acids. Trimming cost V 4 bases and J 2 bases, with 10 bases left between them. CDR1 and CDR2 (germline): KGHSH, LQKENI. The CDR3 sequence is CASSQQGSTDTQYF. DNA of the CDR3: TGTGCCAGCTCACAACAGGGTTCCACAGATACGCAGTATTTT.

The chain uses TRBV7-2 and TRBJ2-5; no clear D gene. The J call is uncertain, as TRBJ2-7 better fits the DNA end. This CDR3 comprises 15 residues. Germline CDR1 is SGHTA and CDR2 is FQGNSA. The CDR3 nucleotides are TGTGCCAGCAACCCCCCCCAAGCTCCCCGCTACGAGCAGTACTTC. This sequence encodes CASNPPQAPRYEQYF.

The V and J genes are TRBV6-5 and TRBJ1-5, with 8 nucleotides matching TRBD1. After removal of 4 bases from V and 4 bases from J, the junction contained 6 bases not matched to a gene. The CDR3 has 15 amino acids. CDR1 is MNHEY and CDR2 is SVGAGI in the germline V gene. As DNA, the CDR3 is TGTGCCAGCAGTTCGGACAGGGCCCCAAATCAGCCCCAGCATTTT. This translates into CASSSDRAPNQPQHF.

This chain joins TRBV18 and TRBJ2-7; TRBD1 is a possible D gene (6 bases). Germline CDR1 reads KGHSH; CDR2 reads LQKENI. The length of the CDR3 is 15 residues. Deletions cut 5 bases from V and 3 bases from J, with 17 bases between. The chain's CDR3 is CASSTRQADNYEQYF. The CDR3 DNA reads TGTGCCAGCTCAACCCGACAGGCGGACAACTACGAGCAGTACTTC.

V usage is TRBV10-1 and J usage is TRBJ2-3; D may be TRBD2 (5 bases). The germline V gene encodes CDR1 WNHNN and CDR2 SYGVQD (reference sequence). This CDR3 is built from 17 residues. V was trimmed by 0 bases and J by 5 bases, leaving 18 bases between them. The CDR3 loop reads CASSESKFLADKDTQYF. The CDR3 DNA is TGCGCCAGCAGTGAGTCAAAATTCCTAGCCGATAAAGATACGCAGTATTTT.

The chain employs TRBV10-3 and TRBJ2-7, with 9 bases lining up with TRBD2. The trim removed 8 bases at V and 0 bases at J, leaving 5 bases unmatched. The germline gives CDR1 ENHRY, CDR2 SYGVKD. This CDR3 region has 14 residues. The CDR3 loop is CAIGGLASSYEQYF. CDR3 bases: TGTGCCATCGGAGGACTAGCGAGCTCCTACGAGCAGTACTTC.

This clone was detected only a few times. The chain is built from TRBV19 and TRBJ1-5; the match to TRBD1 covers 7 bases. With 7 bases clipped from V and 3 bases from J, the junction kept 18 bases outside the gene matches. Looked up from germline, CDR1 is LNHDA and CDR2 is SQIVND (reference sequence). CDR3 length equals 18 residues. The CDR3 DNA follows: TGTGCCAGTACTATTGTCAGGGGGACACTGTCGGTCAATCAGCCCCAGCATTTT. This translates into CASTIVRGTLSVNQPQHF.

This chain uses TRBV10-3 with TRBJ2-1, with 9 positions matching TRBD2. V shed 2 bases, J shed 7 bases, and the junction held 12 bases outside the gene matches. CDR1 and CDR2 from the germline V gene are ENHRY and SYGVKD. The CDR3 sequence is 17 residues long. The chain's CDR3 is CAISELPWAGGFNEQFF. CDR3 in DNA: TGTGCCATCAGTGAGCTCCCTTGGGCGGGGGGGTTTAATGAGCAGTTCTTC.

The chain uses TRBV19 and TRBJ2-5, with D perhaps matching TRBD2 (6 bases). The ends were cut back, 3 bases at V and 4 bases at J, with 15 bases in the middle. Looked up from germline, CDR1 is LNHDA and CDR2 is SQIVND (reference sequence). This CDR3 comprises 15 residues. CDR3 in amino acids: CASSIDGSHLETQYF. DNA for the CDR3: TGTGCCAGTAGTATTGACGGGAGTCATCTAGAGACCCAGTACTTC.

This clone appeared a few times. The chain links TRBV7-8 to TRBJ2-1; TRBD2 matches 16 bases. Germline CDR1 and CDR2: SGHVS and FQNEAQ. Trimming at V came to 5 bases and at J to 3 bases, leaving 4 bases not matched to a gene. CDR3 length: 17 amino acids. The CDR3, as DNA: TGTGCCAGCAGCCCGGGACTAGCGGGGGGGGACTACAATGAGCAGTTCTTC. Its protein is CASSPGLAGGDYNEQFF. Using reference TRBV7-8 and TRBJ2-1 for the parts outside the CDR3, the full variable domain is GAGVSQSPRYKVAKRGQDVALRCDPISGHVSLFWYQQALGQGPEFLTYFQNEAQLDKSGLPSDRFFAERPEGSVSTLKIQRTQQEDSAVYLCASSPGLAGGDYNEQFFGPGTRLTVL.

The rearrangement uses TRBV18 and TRBJ2-3; 7 bases agree with TRBD2. Germline trimming cut 3 bases from V and 2 bases from J; bases unmatched to any gene: 2. The V gene's germline CDR1 is KGHSH and CDR2 LQKENI. There are 14 residues in the CDR3. The CDR3 reads CASSPSGTTDTQYF. The CDR3 DNA is TGTGCCAGCTCACCGAGCGGGACCACAGATACGCAGTATTTT. Filled out from reference TRBV18 and TRBJ2-3, the complete variable domain reads NAGVMQNPRHLVRRRGQEARLRCSPMKGHSHVYWYRQLPEEGLKFMVYLQKENIIDESGMPKERFSAEFPKEGPSILRIQQVVRGDSAAYFCASSPSGTTDTQYFGPGTRLTVL.

This chain links TRBV27 with TRBJ2-7, with TRBD2 identical over 12 bases. The CDR3 has 16 residues. Germline values: CDR1 MNHEY, CDR2 SMNVEV (reference sequence). V lost 5 bases, J lost 6 bases, and 11 bases stayed unmatched. Here the CDR3 DNA reads TGTGCCAGCAGTCCCCGGACTAGCGGGGTGTGGGTCGAGCAGTACTTC. This gives the protein CASSPRTSGVWVEQYF.

The gene calls are TRBV9 and TRBJ2-5; TRBD2 aligns across 7 bases. The DNA end lines up better with TRBJ2-7; the J call may be wrong. The CDR3 contains 16 residues. The germline CDR1 and CDR2 sequences are SGDLS and YYNGEE. In DNA form, the CDR3 reads TGTGCCAGCAGCGTAGGTGCGGGGGTGATATCCTACGAGCAGTACTTC. Translation gives CASSVGAGVISYEQYF.